Listed below are T cell receptor beta chains from one sample, sequenced in a study of blood T cell repertoires in COVID-19. Generated by immunoSEQ multiplex PCR, the TCRdb table keeps only in-frame clones and is missing some. The top ten clones hold roughly 2.2% of a sample with under 300,000 clones, nearly 90% of them seen once. Sequencing was done on a sample of peripheral blood. These TCRs come from a woman in her sixties with COVID-19, enrolled during active disease. The CDR3 runs from the conserved cysteine through the conserved F or W. A D gene is named only where the DNA matches it firmly. The size of a clone is reported for some rows only, either as once, few or many, or as a class for expanded clones.

v_call: TRBV10-2; d_call: TRBD2; j_call: TRBJ2-5; clone_size: .; cdr3_nt: TGCGCCAGCAGTGAGACTAGCGGGGGGGCAACCCAGTACTTC; cdr3_aa: CASSETSGGATQYF
v_call: TRBV4-1; d_call: TRBD2; j_call: TRBJ2-4; clone_size: .; cdr3_nt: TGCGCCAGCAGCCAAGACTCAGCGGGGGGGGAGGTTTTCAAAAACATTCAGTACTTC; cdr3_aa: CASSQDSAGGEVFKNIQYF
v_call: TRBV5-6; d_call: .; j_call: TRBJ2-7; clone_size: .; cdr3_nt: TGTGCCAGCAGCTTGGTAAGCAGCGCAGAGCAGTACTTC; cdr3_aa: CASSLVSSAEQYF
v_call: TRBV7-2; d_call: .; j_call: TRBJ1-6; clone_size: .; cdr3_nt: TGTGCCAGCAGCTTATACTCTGATAATTCACCCCTCCACTTT; cdr3_aa: CASSLYSDNSPLHF
v_call: TRBV5-4; d_call: .; j_call: TRBJ2-3; clone_size: .; cdr3_nt: TGTGCCAGCAGCTTCATCGAGGGCACAGATACGCAGTATTTT; cdr3_aa: CASSFIEGTDTQYF
v_call: TRBV21-1; d_call: .; j_call: TRBJ1-5; clone_size: .; cdr3_nt: TGTGCCAGCACTAGCCCGAAGGGCGGCCAGCCCCAGCATTTT; cdr3_aa: CASTSPKGGQPQHF
v_call: TRBV6-2/TRBV6-3; d_call: TRBD2; j_call: TRBJ2-3; clone_size: once; cdr3_nt: TGTGCCAGCAGCCCCCAAACACTAGCGGGGGGCATCACAGATACGCAGTATTTT; cdr3_aa: CASSPQTLAGGITDTQYF
v_call: TRBV6-5; d_call: .; j_call: TRBJ1-3; clone_size: .; cdr3_nt: TGTGCCAGCAGCTACCTGGGACAAAACTCTGGAAACACCATATATTTT; cdr3_aa: CASSYLGQNSGNTIYF
v_call: TRBV4-3; d_call: .; j_call: TRBJ1-1; clone_size: .; cdr3_nt: TGCGCCAGCAGCCAAGAGCTGCAGGGTCGCACTGAAGCTTTCTTT; cdr3_aa: CASSQELQGRTEAFF
v_call: TRBV7-4; d_call: .; j_call: TRBJ1-5; clone_size: .; cdr3_nt: TGTGCCAGCAGCTTAAGAGGGGGGCCCCAGCATTTT; cdr3_aa: CASSLRGGPQHF
v_call: TRBV20-1; d_call: TRBD1; j_call: TRBJ1-2; clone_size: .; cdr3_nt: TGCAGTGCTAGTGTCTGGCAGGGGGTTTATGGCTACACCTTC; cdr3_aa: CSASVWQGVYGYTF
v_call: TRBV24-1; d_call: TRBD2; j_call: TRBJ2-5; clone_size: .; cdr3_nt: TGTGCCACCAGTGCTGGAGCGGGGGAAGAAGAGACCCAGTACTTC; cdr3_aa: CATSAGAGEEETQYF
v_call: TRBV18; d_call: .; j_call: TRBJ1-2; clone_size: .; cdr3_nt: TGTGCCAGCTCACCACAGTCAGAAGACTATGGCTACACCTTC; cdr3_aa: CASSPQSEDYGYTF
v_call: TRBV6-2/TRBV6-3; d_call: .; j_call: TRBJ1-1; clone_size: .; cdr3_nt: TGTGCCAGCAGTTACGGGATTGGGGCACCCTCTGAAGCTTTCTTT; cdr3_aa: CASSYGIGAPSEAFF
v_call: TRBV4-3; d_call: .; j_call: TRBJ2-1; clone_size: .; cdr3_nt: TGCGCCAGCAGCCCAGGGGGGACAGACTCCTACAATGAGCAGTTCTTC; cdr3_aa: CASSPGGTDSYNEQFF
v_call: TRBV6-5; d_call: TRBD1; j_call: TRBJ2-7; clone_size: .; cdr3_nt: TGTGCCAGCAGTAGGACAGGTCTGCGCTACGAGCAGTACTTC; cdr3_aa: CASSRTGLRYEQYF
v_call: TRBV7-9; d_call: .; j_call: TRBJ1-1; clone_size: .; cdr3_nt: TGTGCCAGCAGCTTGTGGAGGGGACGACTCACCAACACTGAAGCTTTCTTT; cdr3_aa: CASSLWRGRLTNTEAFF
v_call: TRBV10-3; d_call: TRBD1; j_call: TRBJ2-7; clone_size: .; cdr3_nt: TGTGCCATCAGGTCTCCCGGGACAGGGTCCTACGAGCAGTACTTC; cdr3_aa: CAIRSPGTGSYEQYF
v_call: TRBV18; d_call: TRBD1; j_call: TRBJ1-4; clone_size: .; cdr3_nt: TGTGCCAGCTCACCGACAACAGGGGGAAATAATGAAAAACTGTTTTTT; cdr3_aa: CASSPTTGGNNEKLFF
v_call: TRBV15; d_call: TRBD1; j_call: TRBJ2-7; clone_size: .; cdr3_nt: TGTGCCACCAGCAGAGGCAAGACAGGGAACTACGAGCAGTACTTC; cdr3_aa: CATSRGKTGNYEQYF
v_call: TRBV18; d_call: TRBD1; j_call: TRBJ1-1; clone_size: .; cdr3_nt: TGTGCCAGCTCACCTCCCAGACAGGGCGGATTGAACACTGAAGCTTTCTTT; cdr3_aa: CASSPPRQGGLNTEAFF
v_call: TRBV19; d_call: .; j_call: TRBJ2-7; clone_size: .; cdr3_nt: TGTGCCAGTGGTGTGGCGGGATACTACGAGCAGTACTTC; cdr3_aa: CASGVAGYYEQYF
v_call: TRBV12-3/TRBV12-4; d_call: TRBD1; j_call: TRBJ1-2; clone_size: .; cdr3_nt: TGTGCCAGCAGTATGACAGGGCTCTATGGCTACACCTTC; cdr3_aa: CASSMTGLYGYTF
v_call: TRBV10-3; d_call: .; j_call: TRBJ2-3; clone_size: .; cdr3_nt: TGTGCCATCAGTGACAGGGTCAACACAGATACGCAGTATTTT; cdr3_aa: CAISDRVNTDTQYF
v_call: TRBV4-1; d_call: .; j_call: TRBJ2-2; clone_size: .; cdr3_nt: TGCGCCAGCAGCCAACAGGACTTAATTTCGAACACCGGGGAGCTGTTTTTT; cdr3_aa: CASSQQDLISNTGELFF
v_call: TRBV2; d_call: .; j_call: TRBJ1-5; clone_size: .; cdr3_nt: TGTGCCAGCAGTGAGGGGCCCCTTAGCAATCAGCCCCAGCATTTT; cdr3_aa: CASSEGPLSNQPQHF
v_call: TRBV7-7; d_call: .; j_call: TRBJ2-5; clone_size: .; cdr3_nt: TGTGCCAGCAGCTTAGGGTTGCGGGGTTTCGTCCAAGAGACCCAGTACTTC; cdr3_aa: CASSLGLRGFVQETQYF
v_call: TRBV5-5; d_call: .; j_call: TRBJ1-2; clone_size: .; cdr3_nt: TGTGCCAGCAGTCTGGACAGTGCGCCTATAGGCTATGGCTACACCTTC; cdr3_aa: CASSLDSAPIGYGYTF
v_call: TRBV7-2; d_call: TRBD1; j_call: TRBJ2-7; clone_size: once; cdr3_nt: TGTGCCAGCACCCCGATATTTCCGACAGGGCCCCACGAGCAGTACTTC; cdr3_aa: CASTPIFPTGPHEQYF
v_call: TRBV29-1; d_call: .; j_call: TRBJ1-5; clone_size: .; cdr3_nt: TGCAGCGTTGGCCAGGGCAGGTATAATCAGCCCCAGCATTTT; cdr3_aa: CSVGQGRYNQPQHF
v_call: TRBV19; d_call: TRBD1; j_call: TRBJ1-1; clone_size: .; cdr3_nt: TGTGCCAGTAGTAGGGACAGGGAATACATGAACACTGAAGCTTTCTTT; cdr3_aa: CASSRDREYMNTEAFF
v_call: TRBV5-1; d_call: TRBD2; j_call: TRBJ2-5; clone_size: .; cdr3_nt: TGCGCCAGCAGGGGAGGGGCCCAAGAGACCCAGTACTTC; cdr3_aa: CASRGGAQETQYF
v_call: TRBV18; d_call: .; j_call: TRBJ2-1; clone_size: .; cdr3_nt: TGTGCCAGCTCACCATCCCAGGGTGAGCAGTTCTTC; cdr3_aa: CASSPSQGEQFF
v_call: TRBV6-5; d_call: .; j_call: TRBJ2-5; clone_size: .; cdr3_nt: TGTGCCAGCCTCGGGGGGCTTTGGGAGACCCAGTACTTC; cdr3_aa: CASLGGLWETQYF
v_call: TRBV27; d_call: .; j_call: TRBJ2-7; clone_size: .; cdr3_nt: TGTGCCAGCAGTCCAAAGGGGGTTGTGAGCTCCTACGAGCAGTACTTC; cdr3_aa: CASSPKGVVSSYEQYF
v_call: TRBV5-4; d_call: .; j_call: TRBJ2-7; clone_size: .; cdr3_nt: TGTGCCAGCAGCTTCGGACAGAGGAGCTCCTACGAGCAGTACTTC; cdr3_aa: CASSFGQRSSYEQYF
v_call: TRBV10-2; d_call: .; j_call: TRBJ1-2; clone_size: .; cdr3_nt: TGCGCCAGCAGTGAGCCTCGAAGGAGGGCCTCGGGAGGCTACACCTTC; cdr3_aa: CASSEPRRRASGGYTF
v_call: TRBV7-2; d_call: TRBD1; j_call: TRBJ1-2; clone_size: once; cdr3_nt: TGTGCCAGCAGACGTACAGGGGAAGATGGCTACACCTTC; cdr3_aa: CASRRTGEDGYTF
v_call: TRBV5-4; d_call: .; j_call: TRBJ2-1; clone_size: .; cdr3_nt: TGTGCCAGCAGCGCTTCCGGGACAAACTACAATGAGCAGTTCTTC; cdr3_aa: CASSASGTNYNEQFF
v_call: TRBV6-2/TRBV6-3; d_call: .; j_call: TRBJ1-1; clone_size: .; cdr3_nt: TGTGCCAGCAGCCTAGGGGGGGGCTGGGACACTGAAGCTTTCTTT; cdr3_aa: CASSLGGGWDTEAFF
v_call: TRBV28; d_call: .; j_call: TRBJ1-6; clone_size: .; cdr3_nt: TGTGCCAGCAGTTTAGTGACAGGAGTGAATTCACCCCTCCACTTT; cdr3_aa: CASSLVTGVNSPLHF
v_call: TRBV7-9; d_call: TRBD1; j_call: TRBJ2-2; clone_size: .; cdr3_nt: TGTGCCAGCAGCTTAGCGACGACAGGGATTAACACCGGGGAGCTGTTTTTT; cdr3_aa: CASSLATTGINTGELFF
v_call: TRBV9; d_call: .; j_call: TRBJ1-6; clone_size: few; cdr3_nt: TGTGCCAGCAGCCCCCCGGGGATTCTAAATTCACCCCTCCACTTT; cdr3_aa: CASSPPGILNSPLHF
v_call: TRBV27; d_call: TRBD1; j_call: TRBJ2-7; clone_size: .; cdr3_nt: TGTGCCAGCACAACCTTACAGGGGCCCGCTTACTTC; cdr3_aa: CASTTLQGPAYF
v_call: TRBV7-2; d_call: TRBD1; j_call: TRBJ2-7; clone_size: .; cdr3_nt: TGTGCCAGCAGCCCTGGGACAGGGCCGGACGAGCAGTACTTC; cdr3_aa: CASSPGTGPDEQYF
v_call: TRBV28; d_call: .; j_call: TRBJ1-2; clone_size: .; cdr3_nt: TGTGCCAGCAGTTTAAATACAGGGACCCTTTTTAACTATGGCTACACCTTC; cdr3_aa: CASSLNTGTLFNYGYTF
v_call: TRBV7-8; d_call: TRBD1; j_call: TRBJ1-2; clone_size: .; cdr3_nt: TGTGCCAGCAGCTATGGGACAGCCTATGGCTACACCTTC; cdr3_aa: CASSYGTAYGYTF
v_call: TRBV30; d_call: .; j_call: TRBJ1-2; clone_size: .; cdr3_nt: TGTGCCTGGAGTCGAGGGACCCTCTCCGGAAGGGAGGACACCTTC; cdr3_aa: CAWSRGTLSGREDTF
v_call: TRBV18; d_call: TRBD2; j_call: TRBJ2-1; clone_size: .; cdr3_nt: TGTGCCAGCTCACCACCAGGTAAAGCGGGGGGCCGTATGGTCTACAATGAGCAGTTCTTC; cdr3_aa: CASSPPGKAGGRMVYNEQFF
v_call: TRBV3-1/TRBV3-2; d_call: TRBD2; j_call: TRBJ2-5; clone_size: .; cdr3_nt: TGTGCCAGCAGCTACGGGGGGGGGACCCGGCGAGGGGAGACCCAGTACTTC; cdr3_aa: CASSYGGGTRRGETQYF
v_call: TRBV25-1; d_call: .; j_call: TRBJ1-4; clone_size: few; cdr3_nt: TGTGCCAGCAGTGGGTGGGGCTCAGAAAAACTGTTTTTT; cdr3_aa: CASSGWGSEKLFF
v_call: TRBV6-2/TRBV6-3; d_call: TRBD1; j_call: TRBJ1-5; clone_size: .; cdr3_nt: TGTGCCAGCAGCCGACAGGGATCTCAGCCCCAGCATTTT; cdr3_aa: CASSRQGSQPQHF
v_call: TRBV29-1; d_call: TRBD2; j_call: TRBJ2-3; clone_size: .; cdr3_nt: TGCAGCGTTGATGGTAGCGGGGTCACAGATACGCAGTATTTT; cdr3_aa: CSVDGSGVTDTQYF
v_call: TRBV3-1/TRBV3-2; d_call: .; j_call: TRBJ1-2; clone_size: .; cdr3_nt: TGTGCCAGCAGCCAAGTTGGAGGGAGAAACGGCTACACCTTC; cdr3_aa: CASSQVGGRNGYTF
v_call: TRBV2; d_call: .; j_call: TRBJ1-5; clone_size: .; cdr3_nt: TGTGCCAGCGCACCCCGGGTTAATAGCAATCAGCCCCAGCATTTT; cdr3_aa: CASAPRVNSNQPQHF
v_call: TRBV27; d_call: TRBD1; j_call: TRBJ2-7; clone_size: .; cdr3_nt: TGTGCCAGCAGTTTAAACCCTTCCGGGACAGGGGGCAACGAGCAGTACTTC; cdr3_aa: CASSLNPSGTGGNEQYF
v_call: TRBV7-2; d_call: .; j_call: TRBJ2-7; clone_size: .; cdr3_nt: TGTGCCAGCAGCTTAGCTGCGCAGGGGTTCTTCGAGCAGTACTTC; cdr3_aa: CASSLAAQGFFEQYF
v_call: TRBV6-2/TRBV6-3; d_call: TRBD2; j_call: TRBJ2-7; clone_size: .; cdr3_nt: TGTGCCAGCAGCGAGGGACTAGCTAGCTACGAGCAGTACTTC; cdr3_aa: CASSEGLASYEQYF
v_call: TRBV6-6; d_call: TRBD2; j_call: TRBJ2-5; clone_size: .; cdr3_nt: TGTGCCAGCAGTACCGAGGGACTAGCGAGTCAAGAGACCCAGTACTTC; cdr3_aa: CASSTEGLASQETQYF